These T cell receptor beta chains were read from a single sample in a study of identical twins. A single record per CDR3 protein comes from TCRdb applying MiXCR to the 5' RACE reads. The table shows about 530,000 distinct CDR3 sequences, with over 12% occurring only once. These data also formed part of another study, on yellow fever vaccine responses in identical twins.

The sequenced material came from CD4+ T cells sorted from blood. All receptors come from a woman younger than 30 in good health. The CDR3 runs from the conserved cysteine through the conserved F or W. The D gene is left open where the match is weak. Clone size is not always given. Where it is, it says once, few, many or a class for expanded clones.

v_gene: TRBV20-1
d_gene: -
abundance: few
j_gene: TRBJ1-6
CDR3nt: TGCAGTGCTAGAGTAGGAACCTATAATTCACCCCTCCACTTT
CDR3aa: CSARVGTYNSPLHF

v_gene: TRBV12-3/TRBV12-4
d_gene: TRBD1
abundance: many
j_gene: TRBJ2-1
CDR3nt: TGTGCCAGCAGTTTGTTGGGACAGGGGTTCAATGAGCAGTTCTTC
CDR3aa: CASSLLGQGFNEQFF

v_gene: TRBV5-6
d_gene: -
abundance: few
j_gene: TRBJ2-2
CDR3nt: TGTGCCAGCACCCTTTGGACCACCGGGGAGCTGTTTTTT
CDR3aa: CASTLWTTGELFF

v_gene: TRBV9
d_gene: TRBD1
abundance: -
j_gene: TRBJ1-3
CDR3nt: TGTGCCAGCAGCTTAACAGGGGGCTCTGGAAACACCATATATTTT
CDR3aa: CASSLTGGSGNTIYF

v_gene: TRBV11-2
d_gene: -
abundance: few
j_gene: TRBJ2-1
CDR3nt: TGTGCCAGCAGCCCACGCCGTTCTAGCTCCTACAATGAGCAGTTCTTC
CDR3aa: CASSPRRSSSYNEQFF

v_gene: TRBV2
d_gene: -
abundance: few
j_gene: TRBJ1-1
CDR3nt: TGTGCCAGCAGTGAAGACAGGTGGAACACTGAAGCTTTCTTT
CDR3aa: CASSEDRWNTEAFF

v_gene: TRBV4-2
d_gene: TRBD2
abundance: -
j_gene: TRBJ2-4
CDR3nt: TGTGCCAGCAGCCAAGGGACTAGCGGGAGCGGGGACAAAAACATTCAGTACTTC
CDR3aa: CASSQGTSGSGDKNIQYF

v_gene: TRBV12-3/TRBV12-4
d_gene: TRBD2
abundance: few
j_gene: TRBJ2-3
CDR3nt: TGTGCCAGCAGTTTCCTAGCGGGAGGGCCGGTAGATACGCAGTATTTT
CDR3aa: CASSFLAGGPVDTQYF

v_gene: TRBV7-9
d_gene: -
abundance: many
j_gene: TRBJ2-2
CDR3nt: TGTGCCAGCAGCTTATACGGGGAGCTGTTTTTT
CDR3aa: CASSLYGELFF

v_gene: TRBV7-9
d_gene: TRBD2
abundance: few
j_gene: TRBJ2-3
CDR3nt: TGTGCCAGCAGCATAGGACTAGCCGGCACAGATACGCAGTATTTT
CDR3aa: CASSIGLAGTDTQYF

v_gene: TRBV12-3/TRBV12-4
d_gene: TRBD2
abundance: -
j_gene: TRBJ2-7
CDR3nt: TGTGCCAGCGGTCCAGGCGGGAGTCGGGAGCAGTACTTC
CDR3aa: CASGPGGSREQYF

v_gene: TRBV29-1
d_gene: -
abundance: -
j_gene: TRBJ2-5
CDR3nt: TGCAGCGTCATGGTCCAGGGATCCCTCGAGACCCAGTACTTC
CDR3aa: CSVMVQGSLETQYF

v_gene: TRBV7-2
d_gene: -
abundance: few
j_gene: TRBJ1-5
CDR3nt: TGTGCCAGCACTCGGGTGCCTAGCAATCAGCCCCAGCATTTT
CDR3aa: CASTRVPSNQPQHF

v_gene: TRBV12-3/TRBV12-4
d_gene: -
abundance: -
j_gene: TRBJ1-1
CDR3nt: TGTGCCAGCACTTTAGGCCAGGGGCGGTACACTGAAGCTTTCTTT
CDR3aa: CASTLGQGRYTEAFF

v_gene: TRBV5-1
d_gene: -
abundance: -
j_gene: TRBJ2-6
CDR3nt: TGCGCCAGCAGCCCGGACAATCCCTCTTTGGGGGCCAACGTCCTGACTTTC
CDR3aa: CASSPDNPSLGANVLTF

v_gene: TRBV18
d_gene: TRBD2
abundance: -
j_gene: TRBJ2-3
CDR3nt: TGTGCCAGCTCATTACGGACTAGCGGGGGTACAAGCACAGATACGCAGTATTTT
CDR3aa: CASSLRTSGGTSTDTQYF

v_gene: TRBV4-2
d_gene: -
abundance: few
j_gene: TRBJ2-7
CDR3nt: TGTGCCAGCAGAGATACGACGGGAGCCAACCCCTACGAGCAGTACTTC
CDR3aa: CASRDTTGANPYEQYF

v_gene: TRBV11-2
d_gene: -
abundance: -
j_gene: TRBJ2-1
CDR3nt: TGTGCCAGCAGCGCTACTAGGTCGGGTAATGAGCAGTTCTTC
CDR3aa: CASSATRSGNEQFF

v_gene: TRBV3-1
d_gene: -
abundance: -
j_gene: TRBJ2-1
CDR3nt: TGTGCCAGCAGCCAGAGTCCGACGGGGGTCTCCTACAATGAGCAGTTCTTC
CDR3aa: CASSQSPTGVSYNEQFF

v_gene: TRBV28
d_gene: TRBD1
abundance: few
j_gene: TRBJ1-5
CDR3nt: TGTGCCAGTTCTACCGGGACAGTGAATCAGCCCCAGCATTTT
CDR3aa: CASSTGTVNQPQHF

v_gene: TRBV24-1
d_gene: TRBD1
abundance: -
j_gene: TRBJ2-1
CDR3nt: TGTGCCACCAGTGACCCCCCGGGACAGGGTCATGGGACCTACAATGAGCAGTTCTTC
CDR3aa: CATSDPPGQGHGTYNEQFF

v_gene: TRBV12-3/TRBV12-4
d_gene: -
abundance: -
j_gene: TRBJ2-6
CDR3nt: TGTGCCAGCAGTCAATCGGTGGGGGCCAACGTCCTGACTTTC
CDR3aa: CASSQSVGANVLTF

v_gene: TRBV15
d_gene: -
abundance: few
j_gene: TRBJ2-6
CDR3nt: TGTGCCACCAGCCTTACAGCCTTTGGGGCCAACGTCCTGACTTTC
CDR3aa: CATSLTAFGANVLTF

v_gene: TRBV28
d_gene: -
abundance: -
j_gene: TRBJ2-4
CDR3nt: TGTGCCAGCAGTTCCTCCCCGGGGGCGGGGGAAAACATTCAGTACTTC
CDR3aa: CASSSSPGAGENIQYF